The 2 T cell receptor beta chains below all came from one sample that was sequenced in a study of blood T cells in healthy people across ages. A second PCR of 7 to 11 cycles used a sample-barcoded 5' primer and a J-beta primer mix. TCRdb independently ran MiXCR on the 5' RACE reads; one entry per CDR3 protein. The table shows some 1,500,000 distinct CDR3 sequences, with approximately 39% occurring only once. Source material: blood. These receptors were taken from a woman younger than 35 in good health.

The chain is built from TRBV28 and TRBJ1-2, with TRBD1 identical over 10 bases. V lost 5 bases to trimming and J lost 4 bases; unmatched junction nucleotides: 13. CDR1 MDHEN and CDR2 SYDVKM come from the germline V gene. CDR3 length equals 17 residues. In DNA, the CDR3 is TGTGCCAGCAGTCTCCGGACAGGGGGAGGGCCGGGCTATGGCTACACCTTC. It codes for CASSLRTGGGPGYGYTF.

The chain carries TRBV20-1 and TRBJ2-5; D is ambiguous. The CDR3 totals 13 residues. The ends were cut back, 5 bases at V and 5 bases at J, with 15 bases in the middle. The V gene's germline CDR1 is DFQATT and CDR2 SNEGSKA (reference sequence). In nucleotides, the CDR3 is TGCAGTGCTCGACCCGGGTATTGGGAGACCCAGTACTTC. It is translated as CSARPGYWETQYF.